This is a list of T cell receptor beta chains from one sample in a study of metastatic and nonmetastatic thyroid tumors. TCRdb re-clonotyped the PCR reads via MiXCR. The table lists tens of thousands of clones, 13% of them singletons. The specimen sequenced was blood. The receptors were gathered from a female donor with papillary thyroid cancer or a benign thyroid nodule (not recorded which). Some clones in this sample may be carry-over from other donors' samples. Both conserved end residues are part of each CDR3. D genes are given only for firm matches. Part of the rows lack a size; the others show once, few, many or a class for expanded clones.

cdr3_length	clone_size	d_call	v_call	j_call	cdr3_aa	cdr3_nt
16	many	TRBD2	TRBV15	TRBJ2-4	CATSRDGTSGMGIQYF	TGTGCCACCAGCAGAGATGGGACTAGCGGGATGGGCATTCAGTACTTC
13	many	NA	TRBV6-1	TRBJ1-1	CASSESPAVQAFF	TGTGCCAGCAGTGAAAGCCCGGCTGTACAGGCTTTCTTT
15	NA	NA	TRBV28	TRBJ2-3	CASSLPTALTDTQYF	TGTGCCAGCAGTTTGCCCACAGCTCTCACAGATACGCAGTATTTT
15	many	TRBD1	TRBV9	TRBJ2-7	CASSTMPGQGHEQYF	TGTGCCAGCAGCACCATGCCGGGACAGGGCCACGAGCAGTACTTC
13	many	NA	TRBV29-1	TRBJ2-7	CSARRPYTYEQYF	TGCAGCGCGCGCCGACCCTATACCTACGAGCAGTACTTC
15	many	TRBD1	TRBV7-9	TRBJ2-7	CASSYPGQGLFEQYF	TGTGCCAGCAGCTATCCGGGACAGGGACTTTTCGAGCAGTACTTC
15	many	TRBD2	TRBV10-1	TRBJ2-1	CASSESAGGPNEQFF	TGCGCCAGCAGTGAGTCAGCGGGAGGGCCCAATGAGCAGTTCTTC
13	medium-sized	TRBD1	TRBV28	TRBJ1-2	CASSFRGQLDYTF	TGTGCCAGCAGTTTCAGGGGGCAATTGGACTACACCTTC
15	many	NA	TRBV6-2/TRBV6-3	TRBJ1-6	CAGSYSAGRIIPLHF	TGTGCCGGCAGTTACTCGGCAGGGCGGATAATACCCCTCCACTTT
19	many	TRBD2	TRBV4-3	TRBJ2-3	CASSPTILAGARYTDTQYF	TGCGCCAGCAGCCCAACGATACTAGCGGGAGCGCGGTACACAGATACGCAGTATTTT
14	many	NA	TRBV5-4	TRBJ2-3	CASSLGTRTDTQYF	TGTGCCAGCAGCTTGGGCACGAGAACCGATACGCAGTATTTT
16	many	TRBD2	TRBV29-1	TRBJ2-6	CSVEGGRSSGANVLTF	TGCAGCGTTGAAGGCGGGAGGAGCTCTGGGGCCAACGTCCTGACTTTC
13	NA	NA	TRBV7-9	TRBJ2-1	CASRMQEGDGQFF	TGTGCCAGCAGAATGCAGGAGGGGGACGGCCAGTTCTTC
14	many	NA	TRBV28	TRBJ1-3	CASKVGIPGNTIYF	TGTGCCAGCAAAGTTGGGATTCCCGGAAACACCATATATTTT
18	few	NA	TRBV18	TRBJ2-7	CASSPPTSVGLSSYEQYF	TGTGCCAGCTCACCACCGACCTCAGTGGGGCTTAGCTCCTACGAGCAGTACTTC
14	many	NA	TRBV30	TRBJ1-1	CAWISRGQNTEAFF	TGTGCCTGGATATCGAGGGGACAGAACACTGAAGCTTTCTTT
14	many	NA	TRBV7-3	TRBJ2-1	CASSQRADGGEQFF	TGTGCCAGCAGCCAACGGGCTGACGGCGGTGAGCAGTTCTTC
14	many	TRBD2	TRBV12-3/TRBV12-4	TRBJ2-7	CASSHTSAEAEQYF	TGTGCCAGCAGTCATACTAGCGCCGAAGCCGAGCAGTACTTC
15	many	TRBD2	TRBV11-1	TRBJ2-1	CASSVSGSSYNEQFF	TGTGCCAGCAGCGTTAGCGGGAGCTCCTACAATGAGCAGTTCTTC
17	NA	TRBD1	TRBV10-3	TRBJ2-3	CAISESVTGGSPDTQYF	TGTGCCATCAGTGAGTCCGTGACAGGGGGCAGCCCAGATACGCAGTATTTT
16	many	NA	TRBV28	TRBJ1-5	CASSPRRGTINQPQHF	TGTGCCAGCAGTCCCCGACGGGGGACGATAAATCAGCCCCAGCATTTT
17	many	NA	TRBV5-6	TRBJ2-2	CASSLARARGDTGELFF	TGTGCCAGCAGCTTGGCCAGGGCGAGAGGCGACACCGGGGAGCTGTTTTTT
13	many	TRBD1	TRBV7-9	TRBJ2-7	CASSYGTADEQYF	TGTGCCAGCAGCTACGGGACAGCAGACGAGCAGTACTTC
15	NA	NA	TRBV6-5	TRBJ2-7	CASSYSISLSYEQYF	TGTGCCAGCAGTTACTCGATTTCTCTCTCCTACGAGCAGTACTTC
11	few	NA	TRBV28	TRBJ2-1	CASGRSGEQFF	TGTGCCAGCGGACGTTCCGGCGAGCAGTTCTTC
13	many	TRBD1	TRBV12-3/TRBV12-4	TRBJ2-1	CASSWTGGNEQFF	TGTGCCAGCAGCTGGACAGGGGGGAATGAGCAGTTCTTC
13	few	NA	TRBV30	TRBJ2-7	CAWSLQGDTGQYF	TGTGCCTGGAGTTTACAAGGGGACACAGGGCAGTACTTC
15	many	NA	TRBV2	TRBJ2-7	CASSAILATSYEQYF	TGTGCCAGCAGCGCCATTTTGGCCACCTCCTACGAGCAGTACTTC
14	many	NA	TRBV27	TRBJ1-4	CASSFGGLNEKLFF	TGTGCCAGCAGTTTCGGGGGACTTAATGAAAAACTGTTTTTT
13	many	NA	TRBV3-1	TRBJ1-3	CAAGSLSGNTIYF	TGTGCCGCGGGCTCGCTTTCTGGAAACACCATATATTTT
18	many	TRBD1	TRBV10-3	TRBJ2-3	CAISATANRGPSTDTQYF	TGTGCCATCAGTGCTACGGCGAACAGGGGACCTAGCACAGATACGCAGTATTTT
13	many	NA	TRBV15	TRBJ1-4	CATSSPLREKLFF	TGTGCCACCAGCTCCCCACTGCGGGAAAAACTGTTTTTT
13	many	NA	TRBV19	TRBJ2-5	CASNDGGGETQYF	TGTGCCAGTAATGATGGAGGGGGAGAGACCCAGTACTTC
15	NA	NA	TRBV6-1	TRBJ2-5	CATLGLAVGGETQCF	TGTGCCACCCTGGGGTTAGCGGTGGGAGGAGAGACCCAGTGCTTC
15	many	TRBD1	TRBV6-2/TRBV6-3	TRBJ2-3	CASSLKTGEADTQYF	TGTGCCAGCAGCCTGAAAACAGGGGAAGCAGATACGCAGTATTTT
14	NA	NA	TRBV28	TRBJ1-2	CASSPPTGPMCYTF	TGTGCCAGCAGTCCCCCCACAGGCCCCATGTGCTACACCTTC
16	many	NA	TRBV9	TRBJ2-6	CASSVGVDSGANVLTF	TGTGCCAGCAGCGTAGGGGTGGACTCTGGGGCCAACGTCCTGACTTTC
16	medium-sized	NA	TRBV6-2/TRBV6-3	TRBJ2-1	CASSPRGGRNFNEQFF	TGTGCCAGCAGCCCCAGGGGGGGACGCAACTTCAATGAGCAGTTCTTC
15	many	TRBD2	TRBV20-1	TRBJ2-1	CSAKLAGTDLNEQFF	TGCAGTGCCAAACTAGCGGGAACCGATCTCAATGAGCAGTTCTTC
17	medium-sized	TRBD1	TRBV27	TRBJ1-2	CASSSQGALPQDYGYTF	TGTGCCAGCAGTTCGCAGGGGGCGTTACCCCAGGACTATGGCTACACCTTC
14	many	NA	TRBV20-1	TRBJ1-3	CSAPLSGLANTIYF	TGCAGTGCTCCCTTGTCGGGACTCGCGAACACCATATATTTT
14	many	NA	TRBV27	TRBJ1-5	CASSPAGVNQPQHF	TGTGCCAGCAGTCCCGCTGGAGTCAATCAGCCCCAGCATTTT
13	many	NA	TRBV20-1	TRBJ2-2	CSAVGPNTGELFF	TGCAGTGCCGTGGGTCCGAACACCGGGGAGCTGTTTTTT
13	many	NA	TRBV6-2/TRBV6-3	TRBJ1-1	CASIGPMNTEAFF	TGTGCCAGCATCGGACCCATGAACACTGAAGCTTTCTTT
13	many	NA	TRBV9	TRBJ2-3	CASTVGLSDTQYF	TGTGCCAGCACGGTGGGTTTGTCAGATACGCAGTATTTT
16	many	NA	TRBV12-3/TRBV12-4	TRBJ2-7	CASSLGVGTQRHEQYF	TGTGCCAGCAGTTTAGGAGTCGGGACCCAACGTCACGAGCAGTACTTC
12	many	NA	TRBV12-3/TRBV12-4	TRBJ2-2	CASSFDGGELFF	TGTGCCAGCAGTTTCGACGGCGGGGAGCTGTTTTTT
13	NA	TRBD2	TRBV6-1	TRBJ2-7	CASSRTSSYEPYF	TGTGCCAGCAGTAGGACTAGCTCCTACGAGCCTTACTTC
15	NA	NA	TRBV27	TRBJ1-5	CASSLIRGDNQPQHF	TGTGCCAGCAGTTTGATCCGGGGTGACAATCAGCCCCAGCATTTT
13	many	NA	TRBV5-6	TRBJ1-1	CASSLMAYTEAFF	TGTGCCAGCAGCTTAATGGCTTACACTGAAGCTTTCTTT
13	many	NA	TRBV9	TRBJ2-7	CASSVNGNYEQYF	TGTGCCAGCAGCGTTAACGGGAACTACGAGCAGTACTTC
16	many	NA	TRBV11-1	TRBJ2-7	CASSKGRDLGSYEQYF	TGTGCCAGCAGCAAAGGGCGGGATCTGGGTTCCTACGAGCAGTACTTC
16	many	TRBD2	TRBV5-5	TRBJ2-7	CASSAGLAGAPYEQYF	TGTGCCAGCAGCGCGGGACTAGCGGGCGCGCCGTACGAGCAGTACTTC